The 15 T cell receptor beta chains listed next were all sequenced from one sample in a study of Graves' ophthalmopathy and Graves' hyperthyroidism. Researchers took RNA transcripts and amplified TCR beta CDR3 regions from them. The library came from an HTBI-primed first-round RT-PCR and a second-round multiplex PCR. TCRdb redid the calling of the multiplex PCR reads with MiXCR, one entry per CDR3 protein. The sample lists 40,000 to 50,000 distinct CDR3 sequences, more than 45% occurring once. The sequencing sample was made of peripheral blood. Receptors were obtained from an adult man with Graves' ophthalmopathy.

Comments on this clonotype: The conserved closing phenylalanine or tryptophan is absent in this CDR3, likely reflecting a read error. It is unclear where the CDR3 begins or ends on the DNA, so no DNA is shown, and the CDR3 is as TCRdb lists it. CDR3 residues: CSASGDTY. The chain uses TRBV20-1 and TRBJ1-2. Per the germline V gene, CDR1 is DFQATT and CDR2 is SNEGSKA (reference sequence). The CDR3 length equals 8 residues, ends included.

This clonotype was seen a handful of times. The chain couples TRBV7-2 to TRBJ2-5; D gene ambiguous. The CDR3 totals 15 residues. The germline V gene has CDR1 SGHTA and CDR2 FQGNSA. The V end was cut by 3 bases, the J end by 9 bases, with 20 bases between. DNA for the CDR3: TGTGCCAGCAGCTTGGCATCCATGGGCAATCAGCCCCAGTACTTC. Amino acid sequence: CASSLASMGNQPQYF.

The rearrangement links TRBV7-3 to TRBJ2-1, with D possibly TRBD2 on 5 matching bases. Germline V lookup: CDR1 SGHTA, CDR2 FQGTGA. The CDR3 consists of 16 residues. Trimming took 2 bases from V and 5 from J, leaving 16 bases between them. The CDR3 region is CASSLVVRVNNNEQFF. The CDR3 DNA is TGTGCCAGCAGCTTAGTCGTGCGGGTAAACAACAATGAGCAGTTCTTC.

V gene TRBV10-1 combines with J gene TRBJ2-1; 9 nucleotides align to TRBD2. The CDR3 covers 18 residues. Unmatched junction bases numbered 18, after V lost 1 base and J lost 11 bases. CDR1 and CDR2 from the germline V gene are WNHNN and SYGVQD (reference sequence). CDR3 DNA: TGCGCCAGCAGTGAGTGGGGTCGGCGGGGGGGTAAAGTAGTGAAGCAGTTCTTC. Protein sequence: CASSEWGRRGGKVVKQFF.

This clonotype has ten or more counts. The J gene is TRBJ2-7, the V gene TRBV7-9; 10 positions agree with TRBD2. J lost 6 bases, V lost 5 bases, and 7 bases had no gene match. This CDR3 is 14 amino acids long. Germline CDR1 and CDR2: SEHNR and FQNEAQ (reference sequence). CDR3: CASSAPSGSAEQYF. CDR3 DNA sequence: TGTGCCAGCAGCGCCCCTAGCGGGAGTGCCGAGCAGTACTTC.

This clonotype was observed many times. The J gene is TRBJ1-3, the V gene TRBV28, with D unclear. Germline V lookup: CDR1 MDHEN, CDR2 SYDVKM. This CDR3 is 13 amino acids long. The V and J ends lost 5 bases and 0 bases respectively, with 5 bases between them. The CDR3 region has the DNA TGTGCCAGCAGTAGGGCCTCTGGAAACACCATATATTTT. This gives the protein CASSRASGNTIYF.

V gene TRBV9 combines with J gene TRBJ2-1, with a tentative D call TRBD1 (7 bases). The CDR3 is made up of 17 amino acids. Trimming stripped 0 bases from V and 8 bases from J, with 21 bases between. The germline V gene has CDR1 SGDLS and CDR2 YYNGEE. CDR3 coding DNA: TGTGCCAGCAGCGTAGAGGGGGCGGGAACGCTGGGGGATGAGCAGTTCTTC. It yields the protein CASSVEGAGTLGDEQFF.

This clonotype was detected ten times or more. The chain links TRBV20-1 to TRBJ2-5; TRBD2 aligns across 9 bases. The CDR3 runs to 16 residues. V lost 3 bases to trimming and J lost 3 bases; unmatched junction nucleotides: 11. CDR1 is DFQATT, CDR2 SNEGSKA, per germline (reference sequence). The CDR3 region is CSASRSAGGLEETQYF. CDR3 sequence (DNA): TGCAGTGCTAGTAGGTCGGCGGGGGGGTTGGAAGAGACCCAGTACTTC.

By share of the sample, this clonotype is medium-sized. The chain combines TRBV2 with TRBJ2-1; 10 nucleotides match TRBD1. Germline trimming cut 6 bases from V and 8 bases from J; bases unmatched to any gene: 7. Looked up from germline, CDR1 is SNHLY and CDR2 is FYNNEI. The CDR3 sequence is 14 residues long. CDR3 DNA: TGTGCCAGCAGGAATAGGGACAGGGGATATGAGCAGTTCTTC. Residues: CASRNRDRGYEQFF.

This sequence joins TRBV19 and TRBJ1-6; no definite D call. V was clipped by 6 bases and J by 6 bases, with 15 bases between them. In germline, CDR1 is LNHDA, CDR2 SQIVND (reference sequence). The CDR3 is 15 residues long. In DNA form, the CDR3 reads TGTGCCAGTAGACACGAGGGCCTAGTTAATTCACCCCTCCACTTT. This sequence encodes CASRHEGLVNSPLHF.

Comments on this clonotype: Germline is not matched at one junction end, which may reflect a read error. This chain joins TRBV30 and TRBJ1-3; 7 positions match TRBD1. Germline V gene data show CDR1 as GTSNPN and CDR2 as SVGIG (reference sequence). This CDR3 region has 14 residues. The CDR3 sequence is CAWKLGQVGNTICF. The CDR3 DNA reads TGTGCCTGGAAGCTCGGACAGGTTGGAAACACCATATGTTTT.

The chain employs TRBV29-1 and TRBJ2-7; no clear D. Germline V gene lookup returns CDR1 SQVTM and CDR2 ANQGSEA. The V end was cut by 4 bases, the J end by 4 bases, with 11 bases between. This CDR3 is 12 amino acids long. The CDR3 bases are TGCAGCGTTGGCCCCAATGAATACGAGCAGTACTTC. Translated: CSVGPNEYEQYF.

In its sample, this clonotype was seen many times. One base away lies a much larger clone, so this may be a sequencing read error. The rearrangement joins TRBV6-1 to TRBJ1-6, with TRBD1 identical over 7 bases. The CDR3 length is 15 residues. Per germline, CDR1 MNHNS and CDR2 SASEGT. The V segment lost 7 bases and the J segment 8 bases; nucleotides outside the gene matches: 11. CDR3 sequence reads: CASNPQGTEDSPLHF. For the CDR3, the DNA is TGTGCCAGCAACCCTCAGGGGACAGAGGATTCACCCCTCCACTTT.

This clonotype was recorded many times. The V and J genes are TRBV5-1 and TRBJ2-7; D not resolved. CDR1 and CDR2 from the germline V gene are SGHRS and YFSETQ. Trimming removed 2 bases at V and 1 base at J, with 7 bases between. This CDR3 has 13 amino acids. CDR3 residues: CASSFDNSYEQYF. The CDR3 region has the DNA TGCGCCAGCAGCTTCGACAATTCCTACGAGCAGTACTTC.

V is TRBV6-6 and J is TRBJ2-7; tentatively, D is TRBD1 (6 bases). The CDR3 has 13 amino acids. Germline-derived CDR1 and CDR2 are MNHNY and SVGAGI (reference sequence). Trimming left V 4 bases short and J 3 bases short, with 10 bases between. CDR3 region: CASSFYRDYEQYF. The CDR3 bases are TGTGCCAGCAGTTTTTACAGGGACTACGAGCAGTACTTC.